This TCR beta chain was documented in a study of blood T cell repertoires in COVID-19. Clones were sequenced by immunoSEQ multiplex PCR, and TCRdb holds only the in-frame ones, with some missing. Of 250,000 to 350,000 clones listed, around nine tenths are singletons. CDR3 length: 17 residues. Germline CDR1 is SGHTA and CDR2 is FQGNSA. With 2 bases removed from V and 4 bases from J, the gap between germline ends came to 20 bases. The clonotype comes from a woman between 40 and 50 years old who had recovered from COVID-19. What was sequenced was PBMCs or T cells enriched from blood (not recorded which). This chain uses TRBV7-2 with TRBJ1-2; tentative D call: TRBD1 (5 bases). The CDR3 nucleotides read TGTGCCAGCAGCTTAAAGGGGTCTTTGGTTGGGTCCTATGGCTACACCTTC. Translation: CASSLKGSLVGSYGYTF.